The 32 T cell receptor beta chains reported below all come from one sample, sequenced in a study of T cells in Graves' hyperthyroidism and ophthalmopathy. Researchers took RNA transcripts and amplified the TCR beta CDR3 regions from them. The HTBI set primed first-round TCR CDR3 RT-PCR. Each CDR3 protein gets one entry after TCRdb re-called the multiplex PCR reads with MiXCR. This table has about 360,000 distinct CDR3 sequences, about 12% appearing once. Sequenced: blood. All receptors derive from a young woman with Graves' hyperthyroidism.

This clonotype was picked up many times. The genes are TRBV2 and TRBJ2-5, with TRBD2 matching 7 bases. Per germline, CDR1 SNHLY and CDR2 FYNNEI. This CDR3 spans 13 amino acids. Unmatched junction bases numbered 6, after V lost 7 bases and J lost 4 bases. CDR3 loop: CASIVGGVETQYF. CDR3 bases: TGTGCCAGCATCGTTGGGGGGGTAGAGACCCAGTACTTC. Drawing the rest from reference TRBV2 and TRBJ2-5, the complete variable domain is EPEVTQTPSHQVTQMGQEVILRCVPISNHLYFYWYRQILGQKVEFLVSFYNNEISEKSEIFDDQFSVERPDGSNFTLKIRSTKLEDSAMYFCASIVGGVETQYFGPGTRLLVL.

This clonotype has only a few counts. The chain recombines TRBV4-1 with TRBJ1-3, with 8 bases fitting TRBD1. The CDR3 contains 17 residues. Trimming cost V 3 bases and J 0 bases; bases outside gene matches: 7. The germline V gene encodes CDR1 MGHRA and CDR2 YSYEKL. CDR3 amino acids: CASSHPGQAVSGNTIYF. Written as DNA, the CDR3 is TGCGCCAGCAGCCACCCGGGACAGGCCGTCTCTGGAAACACCATATATTTT.

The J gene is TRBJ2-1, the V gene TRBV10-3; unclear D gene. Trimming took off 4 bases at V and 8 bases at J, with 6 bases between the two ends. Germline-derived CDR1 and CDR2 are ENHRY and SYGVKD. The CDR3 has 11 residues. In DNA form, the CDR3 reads TGTGCCATCAGTGGTGCGGATGAGCAGTTCTTC. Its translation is CAISGADEQFF.

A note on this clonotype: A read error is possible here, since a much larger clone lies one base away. The CDR3: CATQGVSGTEAFF. Written as DNA, the CDR3 is TGTGCCACCCAGGGGGTGAGTGGCACTGAAGCTTTCTTT. The chain recombines TRBV10-3 with TRBJ1-1, with TRBD1 matching 7 bases. The CDR3 has 13 amino acids. Trimming removed 10 bases from V and 4 bases from J; junction bases left unmatched: 9. CDR1 and CDR2 (germline): ENHRY, SYGVKD.

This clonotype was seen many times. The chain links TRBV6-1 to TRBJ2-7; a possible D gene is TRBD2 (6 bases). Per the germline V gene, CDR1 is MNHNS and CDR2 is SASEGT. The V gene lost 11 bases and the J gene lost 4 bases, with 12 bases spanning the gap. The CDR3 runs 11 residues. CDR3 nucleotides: TGTGCCTCGGCAAGCGGGTACGAGCAGTACTTC. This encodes CASASGYEQYF.

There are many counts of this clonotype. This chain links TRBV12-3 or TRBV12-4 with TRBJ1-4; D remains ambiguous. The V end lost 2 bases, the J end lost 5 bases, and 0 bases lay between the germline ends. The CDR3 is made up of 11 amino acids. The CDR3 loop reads CASSLNEKLFF. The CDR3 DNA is TGTGCCAGCAGTTTAAATGAAAAACTGTTTTTT.

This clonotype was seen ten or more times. This CDR3 reads CASSEEGYGEKLFF. CDR3 sequence (DNA): TGTGCCAGCAGTGAGGAAGGGTACGGGGAAAAACTGTTTTTT. The rearrangement joins TRBV2 to TRBJ1-4; D remains unclear. Trimming cost V 3 bases and J 8 bases, with 13 bases left between them. CDR1 and CDR2 (germline): SNHLY, FYNNEI. This CDR3 is 14 amino acids long.

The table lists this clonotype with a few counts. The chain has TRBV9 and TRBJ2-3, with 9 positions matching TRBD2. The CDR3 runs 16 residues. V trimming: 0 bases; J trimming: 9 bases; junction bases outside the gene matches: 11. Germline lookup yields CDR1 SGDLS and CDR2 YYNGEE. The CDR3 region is CASSVEGSGSRGTQYF. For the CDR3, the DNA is TGTGCCAGCAGCGTAGAGGGTAGCGGGAGCCGGGGGACGCAGTATTTT.

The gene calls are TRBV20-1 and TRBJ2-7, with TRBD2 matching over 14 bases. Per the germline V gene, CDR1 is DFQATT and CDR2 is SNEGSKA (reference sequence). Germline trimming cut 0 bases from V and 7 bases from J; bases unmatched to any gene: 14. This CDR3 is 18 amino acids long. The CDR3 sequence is CSARDLTSGRAGSEEQYF. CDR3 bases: TGCAGTGCTAGAGATTTGACTAGCGGGAGGGCCGGATCTGAAGAGCAGTACTTC.

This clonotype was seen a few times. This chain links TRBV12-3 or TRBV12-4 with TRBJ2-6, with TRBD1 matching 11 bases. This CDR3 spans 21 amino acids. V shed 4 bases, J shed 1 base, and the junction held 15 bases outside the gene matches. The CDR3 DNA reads TGTGCCAGCAGTTCGGGACAGGGGGTTCCCAAGAAAATATCTGGGGCCAACGTCCTGACTTTC. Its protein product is CASSSGQGVPKKISGANVLTF.

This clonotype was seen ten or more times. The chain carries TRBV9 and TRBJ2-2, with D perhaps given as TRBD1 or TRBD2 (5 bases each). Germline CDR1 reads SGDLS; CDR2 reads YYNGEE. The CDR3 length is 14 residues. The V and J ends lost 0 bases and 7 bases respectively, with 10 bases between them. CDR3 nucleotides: TGTGCCAGCAGCGTAGAATTTGGGGGCGGGGAGCTGTTTTTT. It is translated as CASSVEFGGGELFF.

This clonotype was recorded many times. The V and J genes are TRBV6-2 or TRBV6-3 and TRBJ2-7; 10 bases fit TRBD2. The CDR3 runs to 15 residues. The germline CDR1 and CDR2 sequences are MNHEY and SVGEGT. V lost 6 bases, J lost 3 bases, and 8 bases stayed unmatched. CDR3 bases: TGTGCCAGCAGCCTTAGGAGCGGGAGGGGCTACGAGCAGTACTTC. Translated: CASSLRSGRGYEQYF.

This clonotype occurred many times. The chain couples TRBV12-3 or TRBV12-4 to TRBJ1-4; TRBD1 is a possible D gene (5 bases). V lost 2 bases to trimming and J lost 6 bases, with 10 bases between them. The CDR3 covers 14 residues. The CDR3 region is CASSLRGGDEKLFF. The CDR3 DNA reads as TGTGCCAGCAGTTTAAGGGGTGGGGATGAAAAACTGTTTTTT.

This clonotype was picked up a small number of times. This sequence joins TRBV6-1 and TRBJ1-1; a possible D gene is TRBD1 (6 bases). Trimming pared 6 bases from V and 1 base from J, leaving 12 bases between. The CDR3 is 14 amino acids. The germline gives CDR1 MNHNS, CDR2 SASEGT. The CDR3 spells CASSYRAGNTEAFF. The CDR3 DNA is TGTGCCAGCAGCTACAGGGCTGGGAACACTGAAGCTTTCTTT.

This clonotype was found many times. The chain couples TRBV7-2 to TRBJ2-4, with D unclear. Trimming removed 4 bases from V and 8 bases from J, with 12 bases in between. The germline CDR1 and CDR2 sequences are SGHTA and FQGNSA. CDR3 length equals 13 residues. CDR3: CASSSKAGDIQYF. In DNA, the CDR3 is TGTGCCAGCAGCTCCAAAGCTGGGGACATTCAGTACTTC.

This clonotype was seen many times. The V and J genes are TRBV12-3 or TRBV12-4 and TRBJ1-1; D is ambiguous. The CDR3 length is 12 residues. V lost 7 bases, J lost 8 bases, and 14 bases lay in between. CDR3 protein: CASTLRTEEAFF. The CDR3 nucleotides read TGTGCCAGCACCCTAAGGACGGAGGAAGCTTTCTTT.

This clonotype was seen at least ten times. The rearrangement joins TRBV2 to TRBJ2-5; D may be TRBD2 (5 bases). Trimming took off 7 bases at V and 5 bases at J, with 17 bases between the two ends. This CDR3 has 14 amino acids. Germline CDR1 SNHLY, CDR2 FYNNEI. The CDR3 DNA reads TGTGCCAGCACCCCTCGCGGGTCGGGGGAGACCCAGTACTTC. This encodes CASTPRGSGETQYF.

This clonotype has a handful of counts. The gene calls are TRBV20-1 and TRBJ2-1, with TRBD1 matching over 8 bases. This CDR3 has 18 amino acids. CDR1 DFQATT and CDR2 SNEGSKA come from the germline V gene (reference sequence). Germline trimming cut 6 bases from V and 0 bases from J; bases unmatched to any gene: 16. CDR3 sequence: CSARAASRGQSSYNEQFF. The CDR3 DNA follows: TGCAGTGCCCGGGCGGCTAGCAGGGGGCAGAGCTCCTACAATGAGCAGTTCTTC.

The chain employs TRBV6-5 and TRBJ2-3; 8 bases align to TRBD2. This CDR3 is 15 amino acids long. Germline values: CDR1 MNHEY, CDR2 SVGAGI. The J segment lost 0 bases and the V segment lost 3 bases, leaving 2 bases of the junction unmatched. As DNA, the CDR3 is TGTGCCAGCAGTTATGCGGGGGGTAGCACAGATACGCAGTATTTT. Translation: CASSYAGGSTDTQYF.

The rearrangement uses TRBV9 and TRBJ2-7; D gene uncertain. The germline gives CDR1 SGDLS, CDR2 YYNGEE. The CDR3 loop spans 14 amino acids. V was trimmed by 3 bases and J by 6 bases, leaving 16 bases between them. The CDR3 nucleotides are TGTGCCAGCAGCGCTCAGGACGCTGCTCCCGAGCAGTACTTC. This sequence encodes CASSAQDAAPEQYF. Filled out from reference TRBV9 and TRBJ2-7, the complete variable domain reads DSGVTQTPKHLITATGQRVTLRCSPRSGDLSVYWYQQSLDQGLQFLIQYYNGEERAKGNILERFSAQQFPDLHSELNLSSLELGDSALYFCASSAQDAAPEQYFGPGTRLTVT.

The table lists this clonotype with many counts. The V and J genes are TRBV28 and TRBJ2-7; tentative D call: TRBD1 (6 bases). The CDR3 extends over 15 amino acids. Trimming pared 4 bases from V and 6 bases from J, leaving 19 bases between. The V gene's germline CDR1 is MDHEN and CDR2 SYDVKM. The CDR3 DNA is TGTGCCAGCAGTTCCCACGGGACACCCTCGGGCGAGCAGTACTTC. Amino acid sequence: CASSSHGTPSGEQYF.

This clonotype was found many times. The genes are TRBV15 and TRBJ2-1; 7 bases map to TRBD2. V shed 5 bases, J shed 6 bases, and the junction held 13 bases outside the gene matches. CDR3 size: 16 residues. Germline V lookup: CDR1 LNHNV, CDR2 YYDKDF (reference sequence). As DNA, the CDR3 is TGTGCCACCAGCGTGGGAGTGGGAGGGCCCCCCAATGAGCAGTTCTTC. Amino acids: CATSVGVGGPPNEQFF.

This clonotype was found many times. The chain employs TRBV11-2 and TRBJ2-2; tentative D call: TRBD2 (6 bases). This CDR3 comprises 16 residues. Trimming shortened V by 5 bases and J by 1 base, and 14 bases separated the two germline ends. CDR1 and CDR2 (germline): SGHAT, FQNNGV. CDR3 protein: CASSPLRGKNTGELFF. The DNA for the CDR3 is TGTGCCAGCAGCCCCCTTCGGGGGAAGAACACCGGGGAGCTGTTTTTT.

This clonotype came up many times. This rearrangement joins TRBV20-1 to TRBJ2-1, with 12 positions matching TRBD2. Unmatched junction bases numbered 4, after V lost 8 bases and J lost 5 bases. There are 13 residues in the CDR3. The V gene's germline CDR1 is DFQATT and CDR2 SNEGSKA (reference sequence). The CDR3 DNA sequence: TGCAGTATCCGACTAGCGGGAGACAATGAGCAGTTCTTC. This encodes CSIRLAGDNEQFF.

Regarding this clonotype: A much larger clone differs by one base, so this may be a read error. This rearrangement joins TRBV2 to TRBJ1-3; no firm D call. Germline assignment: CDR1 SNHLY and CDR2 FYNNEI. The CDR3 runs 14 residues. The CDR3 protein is CASTLREAGNTICF. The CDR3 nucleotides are TGTGCCAGCACCCTCCGGGAGGCCGGAAACACCATATGTTTT.

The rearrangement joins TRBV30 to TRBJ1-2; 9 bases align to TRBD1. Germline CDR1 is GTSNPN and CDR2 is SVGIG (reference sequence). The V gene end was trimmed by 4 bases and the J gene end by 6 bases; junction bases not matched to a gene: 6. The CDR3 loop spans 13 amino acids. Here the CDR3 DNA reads TGTGCCTGGATCGGACAGGGGCTCGATGGCTACACCTTC. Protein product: CAWIGQGLDGYTF.

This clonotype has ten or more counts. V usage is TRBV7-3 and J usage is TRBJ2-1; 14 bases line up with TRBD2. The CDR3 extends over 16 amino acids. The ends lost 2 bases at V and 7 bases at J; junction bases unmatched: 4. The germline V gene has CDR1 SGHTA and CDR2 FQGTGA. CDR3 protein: CASSLGTSGSKNEQFF. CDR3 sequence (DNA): TGTGCCAGCAGCTTAGGGACTAGCGGGAGTAAAAATGAGCAGTTCTTC.

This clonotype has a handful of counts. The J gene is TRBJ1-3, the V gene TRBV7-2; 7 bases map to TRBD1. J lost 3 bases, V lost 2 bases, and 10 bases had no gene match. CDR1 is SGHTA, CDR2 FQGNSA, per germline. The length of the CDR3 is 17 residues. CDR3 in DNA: TGTGCCAGCAGCTTATACATGAGGGGGCGCATTGGAAACACCATATATTTT. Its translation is CASSLYMRGRIGNTIYF. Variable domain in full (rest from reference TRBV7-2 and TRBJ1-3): GAGVSQSPSNKVTEKGKDVELRCDPISGHTALYWYRQSLGQGLEFLIYFQGNSAPDKSGLPSDRFSAERTGGSVSTLTIQRTQQEDSAVYLCASSLYMRGRIGNTIYFGEGSWLTVV.

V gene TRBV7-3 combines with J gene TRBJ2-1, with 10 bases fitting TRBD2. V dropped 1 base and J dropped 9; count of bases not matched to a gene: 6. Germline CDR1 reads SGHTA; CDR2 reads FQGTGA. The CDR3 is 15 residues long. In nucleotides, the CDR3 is TGTGCCAGCAGCTTAATAGCGGGGGGCCAACGTGAGCAGTTCTTC. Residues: CASSLIAGGQREQFF.

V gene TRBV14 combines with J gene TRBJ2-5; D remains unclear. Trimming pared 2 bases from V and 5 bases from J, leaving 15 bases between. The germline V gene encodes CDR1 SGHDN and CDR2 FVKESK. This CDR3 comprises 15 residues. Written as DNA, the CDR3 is TGTGCCAGCAGCCAATCCAAGGTTGGGTGGGAGACCCAGTACTTC. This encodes CASSQSKVGWETQYF.

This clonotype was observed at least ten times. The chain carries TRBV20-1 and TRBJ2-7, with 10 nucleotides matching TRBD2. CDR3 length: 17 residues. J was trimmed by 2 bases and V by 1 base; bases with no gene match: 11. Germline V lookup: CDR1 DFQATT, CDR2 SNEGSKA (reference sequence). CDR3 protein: CSARGEPGLAFTYEQYF. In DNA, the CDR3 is TGCAGTGCTAGAGGCGAACCGGGACTAGCGTTTACCTACGAGCAGTACTTC.

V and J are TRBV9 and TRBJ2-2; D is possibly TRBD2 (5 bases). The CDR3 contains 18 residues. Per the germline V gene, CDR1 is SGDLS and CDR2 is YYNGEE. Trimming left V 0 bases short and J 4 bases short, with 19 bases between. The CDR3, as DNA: TGTGCCAGCAGCGTAGAGTATGACGGGATCCGACTCACCGGGGAGCTGTTTTTT. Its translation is CASSVEYDGIRLTGELFF.